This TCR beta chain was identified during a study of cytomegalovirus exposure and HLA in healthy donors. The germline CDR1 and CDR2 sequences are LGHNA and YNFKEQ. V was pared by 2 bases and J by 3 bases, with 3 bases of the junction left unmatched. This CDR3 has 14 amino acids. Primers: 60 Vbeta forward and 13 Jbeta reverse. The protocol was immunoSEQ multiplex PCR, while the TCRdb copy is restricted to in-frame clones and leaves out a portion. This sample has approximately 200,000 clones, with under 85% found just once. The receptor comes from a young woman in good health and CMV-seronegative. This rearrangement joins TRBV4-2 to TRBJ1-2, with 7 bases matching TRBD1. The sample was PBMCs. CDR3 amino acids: CASSQTGVDYGYTF. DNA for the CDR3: TGTGCCAGCAGCCAAACAGGGGTGGACTATGGCTACACCTTC.